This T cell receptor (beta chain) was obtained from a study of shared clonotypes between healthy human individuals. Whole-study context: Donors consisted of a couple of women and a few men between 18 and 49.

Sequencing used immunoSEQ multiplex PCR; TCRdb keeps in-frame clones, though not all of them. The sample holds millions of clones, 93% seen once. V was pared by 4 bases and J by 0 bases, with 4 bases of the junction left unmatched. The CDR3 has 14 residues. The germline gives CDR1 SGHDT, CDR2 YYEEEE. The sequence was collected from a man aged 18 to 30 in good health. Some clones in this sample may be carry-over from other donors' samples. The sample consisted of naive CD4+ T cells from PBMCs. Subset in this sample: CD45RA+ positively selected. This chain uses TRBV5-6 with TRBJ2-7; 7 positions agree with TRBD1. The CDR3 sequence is CASSPRTGSYEQYF. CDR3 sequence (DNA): TGTGCCAGCAGCCCGAGGACAGGCTCCTACGAGCAGTACTTC.